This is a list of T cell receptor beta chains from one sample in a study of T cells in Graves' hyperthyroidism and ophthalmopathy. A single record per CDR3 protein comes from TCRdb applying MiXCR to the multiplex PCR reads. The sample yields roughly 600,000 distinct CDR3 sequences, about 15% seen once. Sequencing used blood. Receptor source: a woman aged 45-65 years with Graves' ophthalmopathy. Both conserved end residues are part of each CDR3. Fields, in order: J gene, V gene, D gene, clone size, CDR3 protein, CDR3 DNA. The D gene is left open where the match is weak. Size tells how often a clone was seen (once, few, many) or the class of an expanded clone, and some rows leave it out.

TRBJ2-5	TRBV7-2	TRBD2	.	CASSLELVLAGPHGETQYF	TGTGCCAGCAGCTTAGAGCTCGTCCTAGCGGGCCCCCATGGAGAGACCCAGTACTTC
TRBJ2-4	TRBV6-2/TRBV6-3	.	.	CASCKDAKNIQYF	TGTGCCAGCTGCAAGGATGCCAAAAACATTCAGTACTTC
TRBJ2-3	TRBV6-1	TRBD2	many	CASMATRLAGKRTDTQYF	TGTGCCAGCATGGCCACCCGACTAGCGGGGAAACGCACAGATACGCAGTATTTT
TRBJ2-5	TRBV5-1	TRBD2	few	CASSLAGTSGQETQYF	TGCGCCAGCAGCTTGGCCGGGACTAGCGGCCAAGAGACCCAGTACTTC
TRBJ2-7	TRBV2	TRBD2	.	CASAELAGDEQYF	TGTGCCTCAGCAGAACTAGCGGGAGACGAGCAGTACTTC
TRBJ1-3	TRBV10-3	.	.	CATSEPGISGNTIYF	TGTGCCACCAGTGAGCCAGGAATCTCTGGAAACACCATATATTTT
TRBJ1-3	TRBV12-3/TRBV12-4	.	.	CASRQTARSGNTIYF	TGTGCCAGCAGGCAAACGGCTCGCTCTGGAAACACCATATATTTT
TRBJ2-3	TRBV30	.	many	CAWSVQGADTQYF	TGTGCCTGGAGTGTACAGGGAGCAGATACGCAGTATTTT
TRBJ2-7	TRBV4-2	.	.	CASSRNVRSEQYF	TGTGCCAGCAGCCGAAACGTCAGGTCCGAGCAGTACTTC
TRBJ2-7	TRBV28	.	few	CASSPSGSRSYEQYF	TGTGCCAGCAGTCCTTCCGGGAGTCGGTCCTACGAGCAGTACTTC
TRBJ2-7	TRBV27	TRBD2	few	CASSQIAGVQGYEQYF	TGTGCCAGCAGTCAAATAGCGGGAGTGCAAGGCTACGAGCAGTACTTC
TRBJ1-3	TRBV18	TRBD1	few	CASSQQQGHSGNTIYF	TGTGCCAGCTCACAACAACAGGGGCACTCTGGAAACACCATATATTTT
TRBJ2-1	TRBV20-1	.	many	CSLSNYNEQFF	TGCAGTTTGTCCAATTACAATGAGCAGTTCTTC
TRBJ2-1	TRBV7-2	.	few	CASSFDSGRSYNEQFF	TGTGCCAGCAGCTTCGACTCCGGCAGGTCCTACAATGAGCAGTTCTTC
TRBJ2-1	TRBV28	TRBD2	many	CASGGLAGGTYNEQFF	TGTGCCAGCGGGGGACTAGCGGGAGGGACTTACAATGAGCAGTTCTTC
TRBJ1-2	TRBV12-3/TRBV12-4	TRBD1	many	CASSPYRDSELYGYTF	TGTGCCAGCAGTCCCTATCGGGACAGCGAACTCTATGGCTACACCTTC
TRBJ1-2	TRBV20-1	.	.	CSARDHAIINREGGYTF	TGCAGTGCTAGAGATCACGCGATTATCAATCGAGAAGGGGGCTACACCTTC
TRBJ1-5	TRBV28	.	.	CASSPPGMGNQPQHF	TGTGCCAGCAGTCCACCAGGGATGGGGAATCAGCCCCAGCATTTT
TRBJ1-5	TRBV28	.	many	CASRPTGNNQPQHF	TGTGCCAGCAGACCTACAGGGAACAATCAGCCCCAGCATTTT
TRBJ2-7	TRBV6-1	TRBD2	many	CASSYSPSGRYEQYF	TGTGCCAGCAGTTACTCCCCTAGCGGGAGGTACGAGCAGTACTTC
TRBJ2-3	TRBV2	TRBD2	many	CASTGLAGLKDTQYF	TGTGCCAGCACGGGACTAGCGGGCCTGAAGGATACGCAGTATTTT
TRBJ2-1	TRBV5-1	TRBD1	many	CASSFWQGDNEQFF	TGCGCCAGCAGCTTCTGGCAGGGGGACAATGAGCAGTTCTTC
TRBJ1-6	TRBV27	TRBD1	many	CASRNRQGIGDSPLHF	TGTGCCAGCAGAAACCGACAGGGTATCGGTGATTCACCCCTCCACTTT
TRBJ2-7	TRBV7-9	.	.	CASSPRGSLLYEQYF	TGTGCCAGCAGTCCCCGGGGCAGCCTACTCTACGAGCAGTACTTC
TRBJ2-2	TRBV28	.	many	CASSPTPEAPTGELFF	TGTGCCAGCAGCCCGACACCGGAGGCGCCCACCGGGGAGCTGTTTTTT
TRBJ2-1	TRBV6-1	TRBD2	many	CASRTSGRASYNEQFF	TGTGCCAGTAGGACTAGCGGGAGGGCGTCCTACAATGAGCAGTTCTTC
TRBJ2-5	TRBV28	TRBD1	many	CASSLSDKRGQGRGETQYF	TGTGCCAGCAGTTTATCCGATAAAAGGGGACAGGGGAGGGGAGAGACCCAGTACTTC
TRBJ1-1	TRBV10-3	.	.	CAISESGGTEAFF	TGTGCCATCAGTGAGTCAGGAGGCACTGAAGCTTTCTTT
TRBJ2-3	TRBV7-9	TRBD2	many	CASSFGRERDTQYF	TGTGCCAGCAGCTTCGGGCGGGAGCGGGATACGCAGTATTTT
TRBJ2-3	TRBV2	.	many	CASNVQGAREGTQYF	TGTGCCAGCAACGTACAGGGGGCGCGGGAGGGTACGCAGTATTTT
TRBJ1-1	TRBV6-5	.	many	CASSYSLDYGNTEAFF	TGTGCCAGCAGTTACTCCCTCGATTATGGGAACACTGAAGCTTTCTTT
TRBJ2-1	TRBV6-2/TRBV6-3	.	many	CASSHPPDSPNEQFF	TGTGCCAGCAGTCACCCCCCGGACTCCCCCAATGAGCAGTTCTTC
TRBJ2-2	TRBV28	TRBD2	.	CASSPPGLATGELFF	TGTGCCAGCAGTCCTCCGGGACTAGCGACCGGGGAGCTGTTTTTT
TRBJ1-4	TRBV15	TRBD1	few	CATSIRTGGGKLFF	TGTGCCACCAGCATTAGGACAGGGGGCGGGAAACTGTTTTTT
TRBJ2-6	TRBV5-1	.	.	CASSLSRPSGANVLTF	TGCGCCAGCAGCTTGTCACGGCCCTCTGGGGCCAACGTCCTGACTTTC
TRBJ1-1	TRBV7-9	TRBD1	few	CASSFDRDAFF	TGTGCCAGCAGCTTCGACAGGGACGCTTTCTTT
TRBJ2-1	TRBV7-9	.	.	CALLIYNEQLF	TGTGCCCTACTGATCTACAATGAGCAGCTCTTC
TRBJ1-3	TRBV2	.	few	CASSEAPARSGNTIYF	TGTGCCAGCAGTGAAGCGCCCGCTCGCTCTGGAAACACCATATATTTT
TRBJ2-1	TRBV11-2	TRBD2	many	CASSSLTSGRAGEQFF	TGTGCCAGCAGCTCACTGACTAGCGGGAGGGCCGGTGAGCAGTTCTTC
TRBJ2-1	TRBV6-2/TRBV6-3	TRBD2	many	CASSSESGSGFNEQFF	TGTGCCAGCAGTTCCGAGAGCGGGAGTGGGTTCAATGAGCAGTTCTTC
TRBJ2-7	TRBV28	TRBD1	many	CASSLLPGQGDSYEQYF	TGTGCCAGCAGTTTGTTACCGGGACAGGGGGACTCCTACGAGCAGTACTTC
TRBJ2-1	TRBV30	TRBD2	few	CAWSLGLAGYNEQFF	TGTGCCTGGAGTCTGGGACTAGCGGGTTACAATGAGCAGTTCTTC
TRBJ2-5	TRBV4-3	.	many	CASSQTRVPQETQYF	TGCGCCAGCAGCCAAACCAGGGTTCCACAAGAGACCCAGTACTTC
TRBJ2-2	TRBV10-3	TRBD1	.	CAIKGTGGTGELFF	TGTGCCATCAAAGGGACAGGGGGAACCGGGGAGCTGTTTTTT
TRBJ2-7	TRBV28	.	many	CASSLLTYEQYF	TGTGCCAGCAGTTTATTAACCTACGAGCAGTACTTC
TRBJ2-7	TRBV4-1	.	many	CASSQPGANPHEQYF	TGCGCCAGCAGCCAGCCTGGGGCGAACCCCCACGAGCAGTACTTC
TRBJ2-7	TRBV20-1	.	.	CSARDPLGRYEQYF	TGCAGTGCTAGAGATCCCCTTGGACGCTACGAGCAGTACTTC
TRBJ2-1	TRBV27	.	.	CASSPPRQGRDEQFF	TGTGCCAGCAGTCCTCCTCGACAGGGGAGGGATGAGCAGTTCTTC
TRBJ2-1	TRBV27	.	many	CASSLSSGNEQFF	TGTGCCAGCAGTTTATCTTCCGGGAATGAGCAGTTCTTC
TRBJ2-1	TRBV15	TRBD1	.	CATSRKPGQGYNEQFF	TGTGCCACCAGCAGAAAACCGGGACAGGGATACAATGAGCAGTTCTTC